The source of this T cell receptor (beta chain) is a study of identical twins. The CDR3 sequence is 14 residues long. Germline lookup yields CDR1 SQVTM and CDR2 ANQGSEA. The V and J ends lost 1 base and 4 bases respectively, with 13 bases between them. After template switching added a universal primer site, the resulting cDNA carried unique molecular identifiers. MiXCR, run by TCRdb on the 5' RACE reads, gives a single entry per CDR3 protein. This table holds some 690,000 distinct CDR3 sequences, 21% found once. Study-level findings and limits: Not following the same donors, the study drew its conclusions from cross-sectional statistical analysis.

The sample holds a few counts of this clonotype. Its antigen is not known. The same data also went into a second study, on T cells expressing NK-cell markers. As that study records: Sequenced donors, eight in total, included seven who were HCMV-seropositive and one who was seronegative.

Material for sequencing was PBMCs. The chain couples TRBV29-1 to TRBJ1-2; no firm D call. The receptor was derived from a woman between 18 and 29 years old in good health. CDR3 nucleotides: TGCAGCGTTGAAGTTGGGTTCCCCCTCTATGGCTACACCTTC. Translating it yields CSVEVGFPLYGYTF. The whole variable domain, remainder taken from reference TRBV29-1 and TRBJ1-2, is SAVISQKPSRDICQRGTSLTIQCQVDSQVTMMFWYRQQPGQSLTLIATANQGSEATYESGFVIDKFPISRPNLTFSTLTVSNMSPEDSSIYLCSVEVGFPLYGYTFGSGTRLTVV.